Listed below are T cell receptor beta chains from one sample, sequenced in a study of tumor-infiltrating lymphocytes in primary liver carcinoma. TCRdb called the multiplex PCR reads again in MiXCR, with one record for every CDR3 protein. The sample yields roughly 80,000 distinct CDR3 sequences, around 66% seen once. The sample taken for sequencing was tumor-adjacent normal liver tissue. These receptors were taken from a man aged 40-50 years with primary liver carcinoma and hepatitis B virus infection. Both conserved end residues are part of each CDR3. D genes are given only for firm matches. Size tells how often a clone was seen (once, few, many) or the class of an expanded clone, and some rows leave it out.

cdr3_nt: TGTGACAGCAGTTCGCTTGGAGGCTCAGCGGTCTCCTACAATGAGCGGTTCTTC
cdr3_aa: CDSSSLGGSAVSYNERFF
v_call: TRBV7-8
clone_size: -
j_call: TRBJ2-1
d_call: -

cdr3_nt: TGTGCCAGCAGCAGGAGCATCCGTTCTGGGTTCAACGTCCTGACTTTC
cdr3_aa: CASSRSIRSGFNVLTF
v_call: TRBV6-5
clone_size: -
j_call: TRBJ2-6
d_call: -

cdr3_nt: TGTGCCAGCAGCACCCTGGGTCCAGGACTGATTATTGAAAAACTGTTTTTT
cdr3_aa: CASSTLGPGLIIEKLFF
v_call: TRBV5-6
clone_size: -
j_call: TRBJ1-4
d_call: -

cdr3_nt: TGCAGTGTTGGGCAGGGTGGCGATATGCAGTATTTT
cdr3_aa: CSVGQGGDMQYF
v_call: TRBV29-1
clone_size: -
j_call: TRBJ2-3
d_call: -

cdr3_nt: TGCAGCGTTGATACGCTGGGGAACACCGGGGAGCTGTTTTTT
cdr3_aa: CSVDTLGNTGELFF
v_call: TRBV29-1
clone_size: -
j_call: TRBJ2-2
d_call: -

cdr3_nt: TGTGTCACCCGGACGCCGAGCTCCTACGAGCGGTACTTC
cdr3_aa: CVTRTPSSYERYF
v_call: TRBV6-1
clone_size: -
j_call: TRBJ2-7
d_call: -

cdr3_nt: TGTGCCAGCGGCTTAGCCAGGAGCACTGAAGCATTTTTT
cdr3_aa: CASGLARSTEAFF
v_call: TRBV11-2
clone_size: -
j_call: TRBJ1-1
d_call: -

cdr3_nt: TGCGTTAGCAGCCAAGATACAATAGGACTGTGGACCCAGTACTTC
cdr3_aa: CVSSQDTIGLWTQYF
v_call: TRBV4-3
clone_size: -
j_call: TRBJ2-5
d_call: -

cdr3_nt: TGTGCCAGCAGTTACTGGACTAGCGGCTACAAAGAACAGTTCTTC
cdr3_aa: CASSYWTSGYKEQFF
v_call: TRBV6-5
clone_size: -
j_call: TRBJ2-1
d_call: TRBD2

cdr3_nt: TGCGCCAGCAGCCAAGATGTAGGTCGGGAGACCCAGTACTTC
cdr3_aa: CASSQDVGRETQYF
v_call: TRBV4-1
clone_size: many
j_call: TRBJ2-5
d_call: -

cdr3_nt: TGTGCCAGCAGCTTCGAGGCGCTGACTACCCATATCCCGGAACAGTTCTTC
cdr3_aa: CASSFEALTTHIPEQFF
v_call: TRBV11-2
clone_size: -
j_call: TRBJ2-1
d_call: -

cdr3_nt: TGCGTCAGCACCCTACAGGGTGCCCCCTACAATGAGCAGTTCTTC
cdr3_aa: CVSTLQGAPYNEQFF
v_call: TRBV4-1
clone_size: -
j_call: TRBJ2-1
d_call: -

cdr3_nt: TGCGCCAGCAGTGAGGGTCTACACGCTTGGGGGGAGCAGTACTTC
cdr3_aa: CASSEGLHAWGEQYF
v_call: TRBV10-1
clone_size: -
j_call: TRBJ2-7
d_call: -

cdr3_nt: TGTGCCAGCAGCGACCGATGGACTAGCGGGAGGAACGAGCAGTACTTC
cdr3_aa: CASSDRWTSGRNEQYF
v_call: TRBV9
clone_size: -
j_call: TRBJ2-7
d_call: TRBD2

cdr3_nt: TGTGCCAGCAGATACGCGGGACTAAGCACAGATACGCAGTATTTT
cdr3_aa: CASRYAGLSTDTQYF
v_call: TRBV6-5
clone_size: -
j_call: TRBJ2-3
d_call: TRBD2

cdr3_nt: TGTGCCAGCAGTTACCTTGGACACAGCACTGAAGTTTTCTTT
cdr3_aa: CASSYLGHSTEVFF
v_call: TRBV6-6
clone_size: -
j_call: TRBJ1-1
d_call: -

cdr3_nt: TGTGCCAGCAAAGGACATGGGCTAGCTTCAGCCCTCCACTTT
cdr3_aa: CASKGHGLASALHF
v_call: TRBV28
clone_size: -
j_call: TRBJ1-6
d_call: -

cdr3_nt: TGTGCCAGTAGCCCAACTGGGGCTTCCGCGGTGGCCAGAAACATTCAGTACTTC
cdr3_aa: CASSPTGASAVARNIQYF
v_call: TRBV11-2
clone_size: -
j_call: TRBJ2-4
d_call: -

cdr3_nt: TGTATCAGCAGTTTGCTAGCGGCCGGGGAGCTGTTTTTT
cdr3_aa: CISSLLAAGELFF
v_call: TRBV12-3/TRBV12-4
clone_size: few
j_call: TRBJ2-2
d_call: TRBD2

cdr3_nt: TGTGCCAGGAGCCGCACGGGTAGCCAAGAGACCCAGTGCTTC
cdr3_aa: CARSRTGSQETQCF
v_call: TRBV5-4
clone_size: -
j_call: TRBJ2-5
d_call: -

cdr3_nt: TGTGCCAGCAGCCAAGATAGCGGGAGGGACAACGAGCAGTACTTC
cdr3_aa: CASSQDSGRDNEQYF
v_call: TRBV4-2
clone_size: -
j_call: TRBJ2-7
d_call: TRBD2

cdr3_nt: TGCAGTGCCGGAGGGGGAGTGAATCAGCCCCAGCATTTT
cdr3_aa: CSAGGGVNQPQHF
v_call: TRBV29-1
clone_size: few
j_call: TRBJ1-5
d_call: -

cdr3_nt: TGTGCCAGCAGTTACTCGATCTACGAGCAGTACTTC
cdr3_aa: CASSYSIYEQYF
v_call: TRBV6-2/TRBV6-3
clone_size: -
j_call: TRBJ2-7
d_call: -

cdr3_nt: TGTGCCAGCAGCCGAGACGGGCAGGGGCACGTCACAGTTACGCAGTATTTT
cdr3_aa: CASSRDGQGHVTVTQYF
v_call: TRBV7-9
clone_size: -
j_call: TRBJ2-3
d_call: -

cdr3_nt: TGCGTCAGCAGCCCGGGCCGTTGGTACGAACAGTGCTTC
cdr3_aa: CVSSPGRWYEQCF
v_call: TRBV4-1
clone_size: -
j_call: TRBJ2-7
d_call: -

cdr3_nt: TGTGATAGCAGTTATCAGTACCTCTACAATGAGCAGTTCTTC
cdr3_aa: CDSSYQYLYNEQFF
v_call: TRBV6-5
clone_size: -
j_call: TRBJ2-1
d_call: -

cdr3_nt: TGTGCCAGCAGCTTCGGAGGGGCTAGCGAGCAGCGTTTC
cdr3_aa: CASSFGGASEQRF
v_call: TRBV11-2
clone_size: -
j_call: TRBJ2-7
d_call: -

cdr3_nt: TGTGCCAGCAGCCGGGACAGGGTAATGACTGAAGCTTTCTTT
cdr3_aa: CASSRDRVMTEAFF
v_call: TRBV11-2
clone_size: medium-sized
j_call: TRBJ1-1
d_call: TRBD1

cdr3_nt: TGTGCCAGCAGTCTCCTGACAGGGTCCCACAATAAGCAGTTCTTC
cdr3_aa: CASSLLTGSHNKQFF
v_call: TRBV6-5
clone_size: -
j_call: TRBJ2-1
d_call: TRBD1

cdr3_nt: TGCAGCGTTTTGGACAACCCCGCCTACAATGAGCAGTTCTTC
cdr3_aa: CSVLDNPAYNEQFF
v_call: TRBV29-1
clone_size: -
j_call: TRBJ2-1
d_call: -

cdr3_nt: TGTGCCAGCAGCATGGGCAAGACAGGTTCGGCCGAGAAATACTTC
cdr3_aa: CASSMGKTGSAEKYF
v_call: TRBV5-4
clone_size: -
j_call: TRBJ2-7
d_call: -

cdr3_nt: TGTGTCGGCAGTCCTCGCGTGGGGGGTATCACTGAAGCTTTCTTT
cdr3_aa: CVGSPRVGGITEAFF
v_call: TRBV12-3/TRBV12-4
clone_size: -
j_call: TRBJ1-1
d_call: -

cdr3_nt: TGTGCCAGCAGCCCGGGGGGGTTCGGGGCAAACTACGAGCAGTACTTC
cdr3_aa: CASSPGGFGANYEQYF
v_call: TRBV28
clone_size: few
j_call: TRBJ2-7
d_call: TRBD2

cdr3_nt: TGCAGCATCGGAGGGACAGGGCAGAGTTCCTACAATGAGCAGTTCTTC
cdr3_aa: CSIGGTGQSSYNEQFF
v_call: TRBV29-1
clone_size: -
j_call: TRBJ2-1
d_call: TRBD1

cdr3_nt: TGCGCCAGCAGCATCGACAAGAGTGGAAGCCAAGCGACCCAGTACTTC
cdr3_aa: CASSIDKSGSQATQYF
v_call: TRBV5-1
clone_size: -
j_call: TRBJ2-5
d_call: -

cdr3_nt: TGCAGCGTCGATACAGGGTATGTCGACGAGCAGTACTTC
cdr3_aa: CSVDTGYVDEQYF
v_call: TRBV29-1
clone_size: many
j_call: TRBJ2-7
d_call: -

cdr3_nt: TGTGCCAGCAGCCCCGAGGGGAGTGCCTACAATGAGCAGTTCTTC
cdr3_aa: CASSPEGSAYNEQFF
v_call: TRBV11-2
clone_size: few
j_call: TRBJ2-1
d_call: -

cdr3_nt: TGTGCCAGCAGTGATACAGGCAGGGTCCACGAGCAGTACTTC
cdr3_aa: CASSDTGRVHEQYF
v_call: TRBV6-6
clone_size: -
j_call: TRBJ2-7
d_call: -

cdr3_nt: TGCGCTAGCAGCCAAGTCTGGGGCCTCAATCAGCCCCCGCATTTT
cdr3_aa: CASSQVWGLNQPPHF
v_call: TRBV4-3
clone_size: -
j_call: TRBJ1-5
d_call: -

cdr3_nt: TGTGCCAGCAGATCGGAGGAGGAGACTGAAGCGTTCTTT
cdr3_aa: CASRSEEETEAFF
v_call: TRBV6-5
clone_size: few
j_call: TRBJ1-1
d_call: -

cdr3_nt: TGTGCCAGCAGTTACGCGGGACTAGCGGGATACCATGAACAGTTCTTC
cdr3_aa: CASSYAGLAGYHEQFF
v_call: TRBV6-5
clone_size: -
j_call: TRBJ2-1
d_call: TRBD2

cdr3_nt: TGTGCCATCAGCCAAGATCCGGGGGGGACCTATAATTCATCCCTCCACTTT
cdr3_aa: CAISQDPGGTYNSSLHF
v_call: TRBV4-2
clone_size: -
j_call: TRBJ1-6
d_call: -

cdr3_nt: TGTGGCAGCAGTTACAACTTTGGGCACGCGAATACCGGGGAGCTGTTTTTT
cdr3_aa: CGSSYNFGHANTGELFF
v_call: TRBV6-6
clone_size: -
j_call: TRBJ2-2
d_call: -

cdr3_nt: TGTGCCAGCAGCCTGCTTGGAGGGTCAGCGGTCTCCTACAATGAGCACTTCTTC
cdr3_aa: CASSLLGGSAVSYNEHFF
v_call: TRBV7-8
clone_size: -
j_call: TRBJ2-1
d_call: -

cdr3_nt: TGTGCCAGCAGCGCGGGACAGAGGCTAGTGGTGACCTACGAGCAGTACTTC
cdr3_aa: CASSAGQRLVVTYEQYF
v_call: TRBV5-4
clone_size: once
j_call: TRBJ2-7
d_call: -

cdr3_nt: TGTGCCAGCAGCTTAGATTGGACTTTCACAGATACGCAGTATTTT
cdr3_aa: CASSLDWTFTDTQYF
v_call: TRBV11-1
clone_size: -
j_call: TRBJ2-3
d_call: -

cdr3_nt: TGTGCCAGCAGTTATTTCGGACTAGCGGGAGGGCGAATCTCCTGCGAACAGTACTTC
cdr3_aa: CASSYFGLAGGRISCEQYF
v_call: TRBV28
clone_size: -
j_call: TRBJ2-7
d_call: TRBD2

cdr3_nt: TGTGCCAGCACCCCCAATAGGGGACTGCATACGCAGTATTTT
cdr3_aa: CASTPNRGLHTQYF
v_call: TRBV6-5
clone_size: -
j_call: TRBJ2-3
d_call: -

cdr3_nt: TGCGCCAGCACTCTCAGCGGGAGGCGCTACAATGAGCAGTTCTTC
cdr3_aa: CASTLSGRRYNEQFF
v_call: TRBV6-5
clone_size: -
j_call: TRBJ2-1
d_call: TRBD2

cdr3_nt: TGTGCCAGTAACAGGGGGGTTAGCAATCAGCCCCAGCATTTT
cdr3_aa: CASNRGVSNQPQHF
v_call: TRBV12-3/TRBV12-4
clone_size: few
j_call: TRBJ1-5
d_call: TRBD1

cdr3_nt: TGCGCCAGCAGCTTTATGGATGGACAGGGGATAAATGAGCAGTTCTTC
cdr3_aa: CASSFMDGQGINEQFF
v_call: TRBV5-1
clone_size: many
j_call: TRBJ2-1
d_call: TRBD1

cdr3_nt: TGTGCCAGTCGACAGGCTGGGGAGACCCAGTACTTC
cdr3_aa: CASRQAGETQYF
v_call: TRBV19
clone_size: few
j_call: TRBJ2-5
d_call: -

cdr3_nt: TGTGCCAGCAGCTTAGTTCCAGCGGGAGTGGGCGTGAAGTTGTTTTTT
cdr3_aa: CASSLVPAGVGVKLFF
v_call: TRBV11-2
clone_size: once
j_call: TRBJ2-2
d_call: TRBD2

cdr3_nt: TGCAGCGTTGGTGGAGCATGGAGTATGAACACTGAAGCTTTCTTT
cdr3_aa: CSVGGAWSMNTEAFF
v_call: TRBV29-1
clone_size: once
j_call: TRBJ1-1
d_call: -

cdr3_nt: TGTACCAGCAGTACAAACTTCGCCACGGATACGCAGTATTTT
cdr3_aa: CTSSTNFATDTQYF
v_call: TRBV6-2/TRBV6-3
clone_size: -
j_call: TRBJ2-3
d_call: -

cdr3_nt: TGTGTCAGCAGTTACTCGAAAGGACTAGCGGACAACGATGAGCAGTTCTTC
cdr3_aa: CVSSYSKGLADNDEQFF
v_call: TRBV6-7
clone_size: -
j_call: TRBJ2-1
d_call: TRBD2

cdr3_nt: TGTGCCAGCAATAACTCGGATTACCCGCACTACGAGCAGTACTTC
cdr3_aa: CASNNSDYPHYEQYF
v_call: TRBV6-5
clone_size: -
j_call: TRBJ2-7
d_call: -

cdr3_nt: TGCGCCAGCAGCCACGGGACTAGCGGGAGCAATGAGCAGTTCTTC
cdr3_aa: CASSHGTSGSNEQFF
v_call: TRBV5-1
clone_size: many
j_call: TRBJ2-1
d_call: TRBD2

cdr3_nt: TGTGCCAGCAGTGTCCCGGACTCCAAATACGAGCAGTACTTC
cdr3_aa: CASSVPDSKYEQYF
v_call: TRBV2
clone_size: few
j_call: TRBJ2-7
d_call: -

cdr3_nt: TGTGCCAGCAGCTTCCCCAGGACTAGCGGGACAAAAGACATTCAGTACTTC
cdr3_aa: CASSFPRTSGTKDIQYF
v_call: TRBV11-1
clone_size: -
j_call: TRBJ2-4
d_call: TRBD2